This T cell receptor (beta chain) derives from a study of T-cell reconstitution after alpha-beta-depleted transplantation in children. Findings and caveats of the study: Certain patients had high TCRbeta diversity at day 60, and it came from recipient T cells and thymic progenitors that survived.

This clonotype was observed a handful of times. The antigen is unknown. As it was prepared, the TCRbeta library received unique molecular identifiers. TCRdb analysed the PCR reads with MiXCR anew, one entry per CDR3 protein. The sample comprises roughly 48,000 distinct CDR3 sequences, over 4.5% of which are singletons, and around 30% rests with the top ten. The sequenced sample was PBMCs, mostly from graft donor cells, obtained 60 days after TCRalphabeta/CD19-depleted stem cell transplant. This receptor was obtained from a female patient between 2 and 15 years old who had a stem cell transplant for aplastic anemia, so the T cells may come from the graft donor.

CDR3 nucleotides: TGTGCCAGCAGCCCGGGACAGGGGGCCCACGAGCAGTACTTC. Its translation is CASSPGQGAHEQYF. The V and J genes are TRBV7-9 and TRBJ2-7; 12 positions match TRBD1. V gave up 5 bases and J gave up 5 bases; unmatched junction bases: 4. This CDR3 is 14 amino acids long. Per the germline V gene, CDR1 is SEHNR and CDR2 is FQNEAQ (reference sequence).